This record covers a single T cell receptor beta chain. Methods used by the authors: Reference gene primer amplification gave nucleated cell count estimates. Sequencing was performed with immunoSEQ multiplex PCR; in TCRdb, only in-frame clones are kept and a portion is missing. From that table come the V and J calls and clone size; the DNA was used to work out D and trimming. The sample has around 260,000 clones, roughly 80% seen once. This entry belongs to a study of blood T cell repertoires in COVID-19. Study-level background: Samples taken during acute and convalescent COVID-19 were collected in the United States, Italy and Spain. PBMCs, B-cell-depleted T cells, or T cells provided the cDNA or gDNA that made up the material.

Per the germline V gene, CDR1 is SNHLY and CDR2 is FYNNEI. V lost 7 bases to trimming and J lost 5 bases; unmatched junction nucleotides: 7. The CDR3 is 14 residues long. Sample: peripheral blood. The clonotype comes from a woman in her fifties or sixties who had recovered from COVID-19. This chain joins TRBV2 and TRBJ2-5; 10 nucleotides agree with TRBD2. CDR3 in amino acids: CASNREAGGETQYF. As DNA, the CDR3 is TGTGCCAGCAACCGAGAAGCGGGGGGGGAGACCCAGTACTTC.